This note documents a single T cell receptor (beta chain) sequence. Its target is unknown. This sample is part of a study of cytomegalovirus exposure and HLA in healthy donors. CDR1 LGHNA and CDR2 YSLEER come from the germline V gene. V lost 0 bases and J 4 bases, leaving 30 bases between the germline ends. The CDR3 length is 21 residues. Study outcomes and limitations: Most TCR sequences were rare, but some public TCRs occurred in many donors.

The PCR ran on 60 Vbeta and 13 Jbeta primers. Profiled with immunoSEQ multiplex PCR; TCRdb holds only in-frame clones, not every one. Of tens of thousands of clones listed, over 60% are singletons. The rearrangement uses TRBV4-3 and TRBJ1-2; D unresolved. The TCR sequence derives from a man younger than 45 in good health and CMV-seropositive. The sequencing sample was made of PBMCs. The CDR3 protein is CASSQDVFVTRAMKSFYGYTF. The CDR3 nucleotides are TGCGCCAGCAGCCAAGACGTATTTGTGACGAGGGCTATGAAGTCCTTCTATGGCTACACCTTC.